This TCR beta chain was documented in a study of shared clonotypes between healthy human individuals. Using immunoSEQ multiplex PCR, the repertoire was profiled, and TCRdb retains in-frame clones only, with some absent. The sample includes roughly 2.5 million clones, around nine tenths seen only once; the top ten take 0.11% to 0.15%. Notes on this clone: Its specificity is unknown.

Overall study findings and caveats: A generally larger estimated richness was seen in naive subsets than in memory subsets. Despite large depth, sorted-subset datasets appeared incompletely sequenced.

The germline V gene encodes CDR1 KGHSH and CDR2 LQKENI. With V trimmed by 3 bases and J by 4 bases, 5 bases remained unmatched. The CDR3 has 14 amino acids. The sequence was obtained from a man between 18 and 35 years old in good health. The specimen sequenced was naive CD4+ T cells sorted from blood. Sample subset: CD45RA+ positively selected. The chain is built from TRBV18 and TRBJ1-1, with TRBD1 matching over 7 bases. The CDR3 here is CASSPDSGGTEAFF. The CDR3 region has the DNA TGTGCCAGCTCACCGGACTCAGGGGGCACTGAAGCTTTCTTT.